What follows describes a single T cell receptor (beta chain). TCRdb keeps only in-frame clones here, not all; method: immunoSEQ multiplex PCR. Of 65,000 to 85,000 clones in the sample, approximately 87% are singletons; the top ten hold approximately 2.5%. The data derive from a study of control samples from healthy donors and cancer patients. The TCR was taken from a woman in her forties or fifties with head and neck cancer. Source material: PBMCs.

The CDR3 protein is CASRILGYTF. The CDR3, as DNA: TGTGCCAGCAGGATCTTAGGCTACACCTTC. This chain uses TRBV2 with TRBJ1-2; the D is unclear. This CDR3 is 10 amino acids long. V lost 6 bases, J lost 8 bases, and 7 bases lay in between. Germline loops: CDR1 SNHLY, CDR2 FYNNEI.